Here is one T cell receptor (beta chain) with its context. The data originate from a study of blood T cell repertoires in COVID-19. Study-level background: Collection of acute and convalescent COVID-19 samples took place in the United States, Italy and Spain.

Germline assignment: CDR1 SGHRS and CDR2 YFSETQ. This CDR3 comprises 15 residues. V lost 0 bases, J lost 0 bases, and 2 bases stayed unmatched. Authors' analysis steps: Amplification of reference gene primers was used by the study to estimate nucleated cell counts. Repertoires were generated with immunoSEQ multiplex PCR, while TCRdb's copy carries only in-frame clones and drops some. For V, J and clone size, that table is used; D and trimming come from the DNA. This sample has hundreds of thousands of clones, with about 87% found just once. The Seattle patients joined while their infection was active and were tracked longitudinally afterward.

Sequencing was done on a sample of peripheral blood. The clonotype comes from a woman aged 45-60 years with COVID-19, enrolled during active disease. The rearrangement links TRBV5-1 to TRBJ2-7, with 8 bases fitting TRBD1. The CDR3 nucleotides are TGCGCCAGCAGCTTGGTACAGGGGGGCTCCTACGAGCAGTACTTC. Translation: CASSLVQGGSYEQYF.